This T cell receptor (beta chain) was found in a study of OX40 agonist ivuxolimab in advanced cancers. Whole-study context: Patients with prior anti-PD-1, anti-PD-L1 or anti-CTLA-4 therapy were eligible; approximately 40% had some. Study observations and caveats: Clonal expansion was seen in CD4+ and CD8+ blood T cells by week 6 at 0.1 to 3.0 mg/kg. Among patients with partial responses at 0.1-3.0 mg/kg, clonal expansion was among the lowest.

Trimming took 1 base from V and 5 from J, leaving 15 bases between them. The CDR3 is 15 amino acids. CDR1 and CDR2 from the germline V gene are SGHNT and YENEEA. This clone was seen just once. Its target is unknown. The table came from immunoSEQ multiplex PCR; TCRdb's copy has only in-frame clones and leaves some out. The sample yields over 60,000 clones, 75% to 90% seen once. The clonotype originates from an adult with an advanced solid tumor such as melanoma, head and neck, liver or kidney cancer. The gene calls are TRBV11-3 and TRBJ2-7, with D possibly being TRBD1 (6 bases). The sample was CD4+ or CD8+ T cells sorted from blood, taken in a trial of the OX40 agonist ivuxolimab. CDR3 sequence reads: CASSLVWGRSDEQYF. CDR3 nucleotide sequence: TGTGCCAGCAGCTTAGTTTGGGGGCGTAGCGACGAGCAGTACTTC.